This TCR beta chain emerged from a study of T cell responses to AZD1222 COVID-19 vaccine. General study results and limits: Spike-wide coverage was observed for vaccine-associated CD4 TCRs, with dominant responses at 160-218 and 743-854. Recipients of two AZD1222 doses showed rising Spike-specific TCR breadth and depth. Baseline seropositivity characterized only a handful of AZD1222 recipients.

Worth noting for this clone: Its target is not known.

Method: immunoSEQ multiplex PCR; TCRdb's copy keeps in-frame clones and lacks some. The sample lists fewer than 150,000 clones; under 90% were seen once. With 4 bases clipped from V and 3 bases from J, the junction kept 9 bases outside the gene matches. This CDR3 has 16 amino acids. Germline CDR1 MNHNY, CDR2 SVGAGI (reference sequence). This material consisted of peripheral blood, taken on day 0 of AZD1222 vaccination. This chain connects TRBV6-6 to TRBJ1-1; the match to TRBD1 covers 9 bases. This receptor was taken from an adult in good health. CDR3 sequence reads: CASSLTGGRSDTEAFF. Written as DNA, the CDR3 is TGTGCCAGCAGTTTGACAGGGGGAAGGAGCGACACTGAAGCTTTCTTT.